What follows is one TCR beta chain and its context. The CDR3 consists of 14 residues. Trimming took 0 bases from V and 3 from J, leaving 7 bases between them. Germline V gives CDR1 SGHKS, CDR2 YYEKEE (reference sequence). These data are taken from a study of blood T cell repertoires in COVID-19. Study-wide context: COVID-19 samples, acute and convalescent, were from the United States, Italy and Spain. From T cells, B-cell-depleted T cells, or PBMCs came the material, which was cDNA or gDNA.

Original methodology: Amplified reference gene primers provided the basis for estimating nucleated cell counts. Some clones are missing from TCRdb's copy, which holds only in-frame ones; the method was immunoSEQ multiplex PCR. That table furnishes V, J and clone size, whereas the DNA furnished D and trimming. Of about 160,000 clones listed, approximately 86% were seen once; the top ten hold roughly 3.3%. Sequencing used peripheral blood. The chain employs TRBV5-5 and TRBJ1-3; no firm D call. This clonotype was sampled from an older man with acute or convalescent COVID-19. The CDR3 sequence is CASSLVPDGNTIYF. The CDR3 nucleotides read TGTGCCAGCAGCTTGGTACCAGATGGAAACACCATATATTTT.